The present T cell receptor beta chain was sequenced within a study of cytomegalovirus exposure and HLA in healthy donors. Study findings and constraints: A prior analysis recorded that most TCR beta V segments were productive about 87% or about 30% of the time. It was 150 or so TCR beta chains that were listed as cytomegalovirus-associated.

With 60 Vbeta and 13 Jbeta primers, the PCR was carried out. Method: immunoSEQ multiplex PCR; TCRdb's copy keeps in-frame clones and lacks some. The data show 200,000 or so clones, 70% to 80% seen once. Turning to this clone: Its antigen remains unknown.

Trimming took 0 bases from V and 2 from J, leaving 12 bases between them. The CDR3 has 16 amino acids. Looked up from germline, CDR1 is SGHTS and CDR2 is YDEGEE. This receptor was identified in a male donor in good health and CMV-seropositive. The chain has TRBV5-8 and TRBJ2-1; possibly TRBD1 for D (6 bases). Material: PBMCs. The CDR3 spells CASSLVFQGPYNEQFF. The CDR3 DNA follows: TGTGCCAGCAGCTTGGTTTTTCAGGGGCCCTACAATGAGCAGTTCTTC.